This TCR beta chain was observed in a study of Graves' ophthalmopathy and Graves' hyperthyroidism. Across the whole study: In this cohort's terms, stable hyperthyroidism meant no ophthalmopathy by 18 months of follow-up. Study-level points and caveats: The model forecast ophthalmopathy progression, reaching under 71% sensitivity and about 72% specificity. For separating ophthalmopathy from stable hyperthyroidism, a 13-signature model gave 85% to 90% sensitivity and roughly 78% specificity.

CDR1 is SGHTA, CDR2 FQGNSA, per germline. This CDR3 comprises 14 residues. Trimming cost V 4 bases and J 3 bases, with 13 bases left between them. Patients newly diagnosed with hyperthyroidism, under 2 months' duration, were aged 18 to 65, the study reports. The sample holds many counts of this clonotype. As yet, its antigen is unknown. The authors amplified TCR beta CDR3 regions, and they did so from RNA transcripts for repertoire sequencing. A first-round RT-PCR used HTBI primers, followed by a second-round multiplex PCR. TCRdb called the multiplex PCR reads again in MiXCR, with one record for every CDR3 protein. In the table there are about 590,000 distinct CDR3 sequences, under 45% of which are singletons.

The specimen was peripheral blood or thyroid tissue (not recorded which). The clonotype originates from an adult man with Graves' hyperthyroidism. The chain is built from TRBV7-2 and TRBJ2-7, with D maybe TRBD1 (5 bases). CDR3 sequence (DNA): TGTGCCAGCAGCTGGGGCACGCCCCTCTACGAGCAGTACTTC. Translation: CASSWGTPLYEQYF.